Sequencing of this T cell receptor beta chain was carried out in a study of CD8 T cells in ankylosing spondylitis. Findings and caveats of the study: Significant enrichment of disease-linked clones was reportedly seen in matched ankylosing spondylitis synovial fluid. In reactive arthritis synovial fluid and blood, some motif variants had been reported before. There was a TCR beta motif, made of fewer than 10 highly homologous variants, that appeared characteristic of ankylosing spondylitis blood.

There are 13 residues in the CDR3. Germline-derived CDR1 and CDR2 are SEHNR and FQNEAQ (reference sequence). V lost 3 bases, J lost 4 bases, and 10 bases lay in between. This clonotype was recorded at least ten times. The target antigen is unknown. Construction of TCR beta libraries was performed using quantitative 5'-RACE with molecular barcodes. TCRdb recomputed calls from the 5' RACE reads with MiXCR, one row per CDR3 protein. The sample shows around 250,000 distinct CDR3 sequences, about 10% of them seen only once. Sequenced: blood, either unsorted or a sorted T cell fraction (not recorded which). The receptor was isolated from a male donor with ankylosing spondylitis or in good health (not recorded which). This chain joins TRBV7-9 and TRBJ2-7; D is possibly TRBD1 (5 bases). The DNA for the CDR3 is TGTGCCAGCAGCTTCCCAGGGTCATACGAGCAGTACTTC. It codes for CASSFPGSYEQYF.